Listed below are T cell receptor beta chains from one sample, sequenced in a study of T-cell reconstitution after alpha-beta-depleted transplantation in children. TCRdb processed the PCR reads anew with MiXCR; each CDR3 protein has one entry. The table shows 600,000 to 700,000 distinct CDR3 sequences, with roughly 17% occurring only once. This material consisted of PBMCs from the stem cell graft donor, taken from the stem cell graft. These receptors were collected from a human donor who donated a stem cell graft to a child with acute myeloid leukemia. Both conserved end residues are part of each CDR3. The D gene is left open where the match is weak. Only part of the rows carry a size: once, few, many, or a class if the clone is expanded.

d_call: TRBD1; clone_size: NA; v_call: TRBV6-5; j_call: TRBJ1-2; cdr3_aa: CASSYFQGAFYGYTF; cdr3_nt: TGTGCCAGCAGTTACTTTCAGGGGGCGTTCTATGGCTACACCTTC
d_call: TRBD2; clone_size: NA; v_call: TRBV7-2; j_call: TRBJ2-4; cdr3_aa: CATTLGTSGGNIQYF; cdr3_nt: TGTGCCACCACTCTAGGGACTAGCGGGGGGAACATTCAGTACTTC
d_call: TRBD2; clone_size: few; v_call: TRBV9; j_call: TRBJ2-5; cdr3_aa: CASSAPGERGIETQYF; cdr3_nt: TGTGCCAGCAGCGCCCCGGGAGAGCGGGGGATCGAGACCCAGTACTTC
d_call: TRBD2; clone_size: many; v_call: TRBV7-2; j_call: TRBJ2-3; cdr3_aa: CASSPWTSGVEADTQYF; cdr3_nt: TGTGCCAGCAGCCCCTGGACTAGCGGGGTTGAGGCAGATACGCAGTATTTT
d_call: TRBD1; clone_size: few; v_call: TRBV28; j_call: TRBJ1-1; cdr3_aa: CASRPRGRNTEAFF; cdr3_nt: TGTGCCAGCAGGCCTAGGGGGCGAAACACTGAAGCTTTCTTT
d_call: NA; clone_size: NA; v_call: TRBV20-1; j_call: TRBJ1-5; cdr3_aa: CSAGGGSGNQPQHF; cdr3_nt: TGCAGTGCCGGGGGTGGGTCAGGCAATCAGCCCCAGCATTTT
d_call: TRBD1; clone_size: NA; v_call: TRBV20-1; j_call: TRBJ1-4; cdr3_aa: CSARDRERDNEKLFF; cdr3_nt: TGCAGTGCTCGGGACAGGGAGAGGGATAATGAAAAACTGTTTTTT
d_call: TRBD1; clone_size: few; v_call: TRBV20-1; j_call: TRBJ2-7; cdr3_aa: CSARVPGQAYEQYF; cdr3_nt: TGCAGTGCTAGAGTCCCGGGACAGGCTTACGAGCAGTACTTC
d_call: NA; clone_size: few; v_call: TRBV20-1; j_call: TRBJ2-2; cdr3_aa: CSARDPQRTNTGELFF; cdr3_nt: TGCAGTGCTAGAGATCCACAGCGGACAAACACCGGGGAGCTGTTTTTT
d_call: TRBD2; clone_size: NA; v_call: TRBV7-2; j_call: TRBJ2-5; cdr3_aa: CASSLARLAGTQETQYF; cdr3_nt: TGTGCCAGCAGCTTAGCTAGACTAGCGGGGACCCAAGAGACCCAGTACTTC
d_call: NA; clone_size: many; v_call: TRBV5-1; j_call: TRBJ1-1; cdr3_aa: CASSLLGGENTEAFF; cdr3_nt: TGCGCCAGCAGCTTGCTTGGGGGAGAGAACACTGAAGCTTTCTTT
d_call: NA; clone_size: many; v_call: TRBV29-1; j_call: TRBJ1-2; cdr3_aa: CSVEVARGYTF; cdr3_nt: TGCAGCGTTGAAGTGGCCCGGGGCTACACCTTC
d_call: NA; clone_size: few; v_call: TRBV30; j_call: TRBJ2-7; cdr3_aa: CAWSVNREGEQYF; cdr3_nt: TGTGCCTGGAGTGTGAACAGGGAGGGCGAGCAGTACTTC
d_call: NA; clone_size: many; v_call: TRBV12-3/TRBV12-4; j_call: TRBJ2-1; cdr3_aa: CASSLGGPRNEQFF; cdr3_nt: TGTGCCAGCAGCTTGGGGGGGCCTAGGAATGAGCAGTTCTTC
d_call: TRBD1; clone_size: NA; v_call: TRBV7-7; j_call: TRBJ2-2; cdr3_aa: CASSFVQGAGELFF; cdr3_nt: TGTGCCAGCAGCTTTGTGCAGGGGGCCGGGGAGCTGTTTTTT
d_call: NA; clone_size: many; v_call: TRBV7-2; j_call: TRBJ2-7; cdr3_aa: CASSLNGRGEQYF; cdr3_nt: TGTGCCAGCAGCCTGAACGGACGCGGGGAGCAGTACTTC
d_call: TRBD1; clone_size: NA; v_call: TRBV7-2; j_call: TRBJ1-5; cdr3_aa: CASSVTGASNQPQHF; cdr3_nt: TGTGCCAGCAGCGTCACAGGGGCGAGCAATCAGCCCCAGCATTTT
d_call: NA; clone_size: few; v_call: TRBV6-2/TRBV6-3; j_call: TRBJ1-1; cdr3_aa: CASSYVGEAFF; cdr3_nt: TGTGCCAGCAGTTACGTGGGGGAAGCTTTCTTT